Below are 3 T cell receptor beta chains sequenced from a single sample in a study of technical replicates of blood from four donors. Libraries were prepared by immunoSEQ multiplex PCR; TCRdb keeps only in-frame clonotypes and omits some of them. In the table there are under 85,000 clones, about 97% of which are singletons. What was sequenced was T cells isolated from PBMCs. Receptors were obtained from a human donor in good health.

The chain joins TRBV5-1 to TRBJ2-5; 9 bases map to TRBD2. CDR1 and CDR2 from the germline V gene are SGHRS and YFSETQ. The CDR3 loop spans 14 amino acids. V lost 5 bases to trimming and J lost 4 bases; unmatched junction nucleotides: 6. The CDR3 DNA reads TGCGCCAGCAGTCCTGCGGGGGGGGGAGAGACCCAGTACTTC. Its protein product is CASSPAGGGETQYF. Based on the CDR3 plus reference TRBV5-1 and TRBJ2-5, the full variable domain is KAGVTQTPRYLIKTRGQQVTLSCSPISGHRSVSWYQQTPGQGLQFLFEYFSETQRNKGNFPGRFSGRQFSNSRSEMNVSTLELGDSALYLCASSPAGGGETQYFGPGTRLLVL.

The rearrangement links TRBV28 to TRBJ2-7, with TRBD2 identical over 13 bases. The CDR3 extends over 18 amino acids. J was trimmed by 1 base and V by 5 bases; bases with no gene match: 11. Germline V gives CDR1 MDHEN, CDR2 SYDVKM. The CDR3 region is CASSTGLAGEVKSYEQYF. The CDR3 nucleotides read TGTGCCAGCAGTACCGGACTAGCGGGAGAAGTGAAGTCCTACGAGCAGTACTTC.

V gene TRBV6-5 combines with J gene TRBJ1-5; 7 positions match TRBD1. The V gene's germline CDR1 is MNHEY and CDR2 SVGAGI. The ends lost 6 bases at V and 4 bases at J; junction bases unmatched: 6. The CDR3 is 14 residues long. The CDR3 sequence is CASSRGQENQPQHF. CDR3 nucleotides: TGTGCCAGCAGCCGCGGACAGGAAAATCAGCCCCAGCATTTT.